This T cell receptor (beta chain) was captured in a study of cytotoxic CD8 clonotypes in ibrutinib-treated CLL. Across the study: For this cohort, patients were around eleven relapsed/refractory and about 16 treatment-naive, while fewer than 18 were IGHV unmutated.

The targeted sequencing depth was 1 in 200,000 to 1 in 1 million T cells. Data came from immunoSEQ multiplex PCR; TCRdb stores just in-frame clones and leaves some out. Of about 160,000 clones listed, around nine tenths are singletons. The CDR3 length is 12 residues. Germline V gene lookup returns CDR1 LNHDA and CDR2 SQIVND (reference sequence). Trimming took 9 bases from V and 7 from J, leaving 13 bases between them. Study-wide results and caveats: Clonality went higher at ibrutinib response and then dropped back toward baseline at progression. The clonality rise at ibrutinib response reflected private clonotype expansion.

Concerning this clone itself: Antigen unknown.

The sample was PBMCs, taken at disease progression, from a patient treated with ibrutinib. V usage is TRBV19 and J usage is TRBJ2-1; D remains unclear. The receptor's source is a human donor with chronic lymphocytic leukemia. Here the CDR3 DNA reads TGTGCCAGCACAACTATGGGTAATGAGCAGTTCTTC. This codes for CASTTMGNEQFF.